The T cell receptor (beta chain) under discussion was sequenced for a study of cytomegalovirus exposure and HLA in healthy donors. Study conclusions and caveats: Most TCR sequences showed up rarely, but some public TCRs showed up in many donors. Previously analyzed data showed that most TCR beta V segments were productive at a frequency of about 87% or about 30%. A later analysis showed that HLA-associated TCR beta chains had undergone more clonal expansion than equally common others. In terms of immune exposure information, only CMV serostatus was available.

CDR1 is MNHNY, CDR2 SVGAGI, per germline (reference sequence). The CDR3 totals 13 residues. V gave up 2 bases and J gave up 3 bases, with 7 bases separating them. Comments on this clone: As yet, its antigen is unknown.

PCR employed 60 Vbeta and 13 Jbeta primers. Generated by immunoSEQ multiplex PCR, the TCRdb table keeps only in-frame clones and is missing some. The sample holds roughly 180,000 clones, roughly 81% seen once. The sample consisted of PBMCs. V and J are TRBV6-6 and TRBJ1-2; D unclear. This clonotype was sampled from a girl between 5 and 17 years old in good health and CMV-seropositive. In DNA, the CDR3 is TGTGCCAGCAGTTACGGCATATACTATGGCTACACCTTC. Residues: CASSYGIYYGYTF.